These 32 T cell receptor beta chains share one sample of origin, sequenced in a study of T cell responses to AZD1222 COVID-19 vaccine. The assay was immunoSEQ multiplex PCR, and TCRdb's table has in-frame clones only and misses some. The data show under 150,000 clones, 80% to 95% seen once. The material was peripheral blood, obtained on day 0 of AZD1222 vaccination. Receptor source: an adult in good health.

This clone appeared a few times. DNA of the CDR3: TGTGCCACCAGCCGGACAGGGGCGGGCAATCAGCCCCAGCATTTT. Translated: CATSRTGAGNQPQHF. The rearrangement links TRBV6-5 to TRBJ1-5, with TRBD1 matching 9 bases. Germline CDR1 and CDR2: MNHEY and SVGAGI. V shed 10 bases, J shed 2 bases, and the junction held 9 bases outside the gene matches. This CDR3 region has 15 residues.

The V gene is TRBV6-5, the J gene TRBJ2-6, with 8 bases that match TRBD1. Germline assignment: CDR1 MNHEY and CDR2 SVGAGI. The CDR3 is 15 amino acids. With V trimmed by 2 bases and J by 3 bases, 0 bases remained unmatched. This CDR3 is CASSYGQGGANVLTF. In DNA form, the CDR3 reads TGTGCCAGCAGTTACGGACAGGGTGGGGCCAACGTCCTGACTTTC.

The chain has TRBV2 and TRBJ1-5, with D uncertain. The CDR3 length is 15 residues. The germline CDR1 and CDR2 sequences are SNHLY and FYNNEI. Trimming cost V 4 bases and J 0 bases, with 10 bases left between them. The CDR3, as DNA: TGTGCCAGCAGTGTCGGCCACAATAGCAATCAGCCCCAGCATTTT. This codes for CASSVGHNSNQPQHF.

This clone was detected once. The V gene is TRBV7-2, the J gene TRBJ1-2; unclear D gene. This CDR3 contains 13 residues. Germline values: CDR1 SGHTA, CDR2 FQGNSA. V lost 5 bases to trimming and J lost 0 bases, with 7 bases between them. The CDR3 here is CASSVQANYGYTF. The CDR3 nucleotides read TGTGCCAGCAGCGTGCAAGCTAACTATGGCTACACCTTC. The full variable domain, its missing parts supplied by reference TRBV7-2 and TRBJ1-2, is GAGVSQSPSNKVTEKGKDVELRCDPISGHTALYWYRQSLGQGLEFLIYFQGNSAPDKSGLPSDRFSAERTGGSVSTLTIQRTQQEDSAVYLCASSVQANYGYTFGSGTRLTVV.

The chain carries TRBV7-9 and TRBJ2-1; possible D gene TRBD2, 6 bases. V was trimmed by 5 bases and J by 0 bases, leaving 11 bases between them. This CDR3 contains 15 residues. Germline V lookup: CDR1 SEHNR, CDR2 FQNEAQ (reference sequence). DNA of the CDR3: TGTGCCAGCAGCGGAGGGATGAGCTCCTACAATGAGCAGTTCTTC. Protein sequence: CASSGGMSSYNEQFF.

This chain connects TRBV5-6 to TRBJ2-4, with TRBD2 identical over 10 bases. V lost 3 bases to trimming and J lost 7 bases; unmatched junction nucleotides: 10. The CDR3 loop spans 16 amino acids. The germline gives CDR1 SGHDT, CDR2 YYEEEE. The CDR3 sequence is CASSYQTSGLGNIQYF. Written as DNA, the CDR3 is TGTGCCAGCAGCTACCAGACTAGCGGGTTAGGGAACATTCAGTACTTC.

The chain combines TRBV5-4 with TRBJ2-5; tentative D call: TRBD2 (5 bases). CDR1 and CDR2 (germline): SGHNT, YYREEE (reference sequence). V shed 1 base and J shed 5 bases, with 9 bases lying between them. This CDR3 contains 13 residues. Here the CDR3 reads CASSLLASETQYF. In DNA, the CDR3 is TGTGCCAGCAGCTTGTTAGCTAGCGAGACCCAGTACTTC.

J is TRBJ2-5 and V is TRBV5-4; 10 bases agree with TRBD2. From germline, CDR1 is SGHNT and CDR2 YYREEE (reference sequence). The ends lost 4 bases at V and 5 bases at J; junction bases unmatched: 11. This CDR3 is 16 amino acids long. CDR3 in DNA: TGTGCCAGCAGCCCCCTTGTAGCGGGGGGCAGGGAGACCCAGTACTTC. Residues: CASSPLVAGGRETQYF.

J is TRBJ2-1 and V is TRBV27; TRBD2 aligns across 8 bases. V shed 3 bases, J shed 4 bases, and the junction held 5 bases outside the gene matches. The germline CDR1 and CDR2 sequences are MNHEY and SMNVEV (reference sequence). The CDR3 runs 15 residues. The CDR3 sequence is CASSFGRGDYNEQFF. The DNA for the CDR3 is TGTGCCAGCAGTTTCGGGCGGGGGGATTACAATGAGCAGTTCTTC.

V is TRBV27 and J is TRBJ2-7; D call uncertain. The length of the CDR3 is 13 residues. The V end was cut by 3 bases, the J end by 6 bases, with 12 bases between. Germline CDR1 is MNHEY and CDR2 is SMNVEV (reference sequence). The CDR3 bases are TGTGCCAGCAGTTTGTGGCAGGAAAGCGAGCAGTACTTC. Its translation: CASSLWQESEQYF.

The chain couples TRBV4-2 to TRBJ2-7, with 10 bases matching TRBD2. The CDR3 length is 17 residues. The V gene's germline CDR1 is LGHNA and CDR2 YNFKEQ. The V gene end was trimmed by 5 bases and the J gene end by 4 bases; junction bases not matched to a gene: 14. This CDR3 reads CASSSPKGLAGDYEQYF. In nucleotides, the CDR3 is TGTGCCAGCAGCTCCCCCAAAGGGCTAGCGGGGGATTACGAGCAGTACTTC.

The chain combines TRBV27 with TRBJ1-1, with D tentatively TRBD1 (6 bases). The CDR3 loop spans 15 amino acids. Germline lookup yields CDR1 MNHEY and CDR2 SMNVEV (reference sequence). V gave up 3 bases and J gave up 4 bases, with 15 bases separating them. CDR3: CASSFGQGYGTEAFF. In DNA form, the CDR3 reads TGTGCCAGCAGTTTCGGGCAGGGGTATGGCACTGAAGCTTTCTTT.

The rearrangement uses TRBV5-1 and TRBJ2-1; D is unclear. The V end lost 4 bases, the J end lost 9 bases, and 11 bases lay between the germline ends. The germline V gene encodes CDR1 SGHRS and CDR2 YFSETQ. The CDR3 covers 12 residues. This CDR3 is CASSLGRTEQFF. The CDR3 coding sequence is TGCGCCAGCAGCCTAGGACGGACTGAGCAGTTCTTC.

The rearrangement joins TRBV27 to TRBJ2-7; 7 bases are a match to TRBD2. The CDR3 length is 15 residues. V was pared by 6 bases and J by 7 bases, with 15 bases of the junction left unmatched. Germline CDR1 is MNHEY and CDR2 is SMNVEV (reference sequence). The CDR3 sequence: CASSHPEGGAWEQYF. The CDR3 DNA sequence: TGTGCCAGCAGCCACCCCGAGGGAGGGGCGTGGGAGCAGTACTTC.

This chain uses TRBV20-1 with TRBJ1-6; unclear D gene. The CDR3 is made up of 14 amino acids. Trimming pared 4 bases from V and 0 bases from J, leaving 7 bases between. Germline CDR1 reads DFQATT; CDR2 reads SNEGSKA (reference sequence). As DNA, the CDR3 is TGCAGTGCTAATGAACACTCCTATAATTCACCCCTCCACTTT. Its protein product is CSANEHSYNSPLHF.

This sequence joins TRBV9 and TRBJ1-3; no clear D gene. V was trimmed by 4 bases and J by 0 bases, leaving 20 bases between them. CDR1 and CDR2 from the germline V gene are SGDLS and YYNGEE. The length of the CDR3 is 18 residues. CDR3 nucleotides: TGTGCCAGCAGCTTCACGCCCAGCGGCCTCCGCTCTGGAAACACCATATATTTT. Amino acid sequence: CASSFTPSGLRSGNTIYF.

The CDR3 protein is CASLSSGNTIYF. The CDR3 region has the DNA TGTGCCAGCCTAAGCTCTGGAAACACCATATATTTT. The J gene is TRBJ1-3, the V gene TRBV6-5; no definite D call. V was clipped by 8 bases and J by 0 bases, with 5 bases between them. Germline V gene sequence: CDR1 MNHEY, CDR2 SVGAGI. The CDR3 is 12 amino acids.

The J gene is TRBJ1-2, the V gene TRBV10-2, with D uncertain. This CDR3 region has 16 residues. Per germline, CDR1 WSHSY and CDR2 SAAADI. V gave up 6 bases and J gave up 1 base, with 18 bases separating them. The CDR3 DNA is TGCGCCAGCAGACCCACTCCCTTTGAGGATAACTATGGCTACACCTTC. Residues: CASRPTPFEDNYGYTF.

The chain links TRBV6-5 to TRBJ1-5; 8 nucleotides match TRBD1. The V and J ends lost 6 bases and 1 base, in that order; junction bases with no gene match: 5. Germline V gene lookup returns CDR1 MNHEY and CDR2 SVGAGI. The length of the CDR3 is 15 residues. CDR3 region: CASRTGATSNQPQHF. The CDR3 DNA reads TGTGCCAGCAGGACAGGGGCCACGAGCAATCAGCCCCAGCATTTT.

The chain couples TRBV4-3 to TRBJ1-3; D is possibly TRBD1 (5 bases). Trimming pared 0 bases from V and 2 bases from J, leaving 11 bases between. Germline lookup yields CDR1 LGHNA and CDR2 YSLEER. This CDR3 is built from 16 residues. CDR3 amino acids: CASSQDSRAPGNTIYF. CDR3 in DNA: TGCGCCAGCAGCCAAGATTCCAGGGCTCCTGGAAACACCATATATTTT.

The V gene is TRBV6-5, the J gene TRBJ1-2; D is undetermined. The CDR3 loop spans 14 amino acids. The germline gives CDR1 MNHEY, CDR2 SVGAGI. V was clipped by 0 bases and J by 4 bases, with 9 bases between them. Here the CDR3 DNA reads TGTGCCAGCAGTTACTCCCGTGTACCCTATGGCTACACCTTC. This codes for CASSYSRVPYGYTF.

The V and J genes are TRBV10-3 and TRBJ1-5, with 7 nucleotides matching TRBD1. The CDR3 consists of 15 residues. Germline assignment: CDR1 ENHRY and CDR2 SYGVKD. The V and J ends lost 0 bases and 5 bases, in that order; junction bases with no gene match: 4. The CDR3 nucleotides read TGTGCCATCAGTGAGTCTGACAGGGCTGATCAGCCCCAGCATTTT. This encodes CAISESDRADQPQHF.

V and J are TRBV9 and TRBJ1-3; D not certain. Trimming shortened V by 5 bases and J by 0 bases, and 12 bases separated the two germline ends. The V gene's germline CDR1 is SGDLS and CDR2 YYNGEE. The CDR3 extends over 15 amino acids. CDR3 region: CASRREPHSGNTIYF. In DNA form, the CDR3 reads TGTGCCAGCAGAAGGGAGCCCCACTCTGGAAACACCATATATTTT.

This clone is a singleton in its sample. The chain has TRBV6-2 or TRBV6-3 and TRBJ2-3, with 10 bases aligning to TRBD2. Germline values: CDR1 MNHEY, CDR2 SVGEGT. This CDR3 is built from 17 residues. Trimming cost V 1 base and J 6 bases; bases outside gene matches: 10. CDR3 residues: CASSYLTGTSVKDTQYF. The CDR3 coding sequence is TGTGCCAGCAGTTACTTAACCGGGACTAGCGTCAAGGATACGCAGTATTTT.

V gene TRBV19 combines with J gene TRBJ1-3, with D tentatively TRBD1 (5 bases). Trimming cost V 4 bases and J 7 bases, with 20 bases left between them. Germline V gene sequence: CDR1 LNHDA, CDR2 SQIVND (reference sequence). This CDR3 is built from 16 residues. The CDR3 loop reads CASSKWDDYLENTIYF. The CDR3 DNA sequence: TGTGCCAGTAGTAAATGGGACGATTATTTGGAGAACACCATATATTTT.

Here the CDR3 reads CASSFGGGHYTDTQYF. The CDR3 bases are TGTGCCAGCAGCTTCGGGGGGGGGCACTACACAGATACGCAGTATTTT. V and J are TRBV7-2 and TRBJ2-3; 8 bases match TRBD2. CDR3 length: 16 amino acids. The germline V gene encodes CDR1 SGHTA and CDR2 FQGNSA. V shed 3 bases and J 2 bases; nucleotides not matched to a gene: 7.

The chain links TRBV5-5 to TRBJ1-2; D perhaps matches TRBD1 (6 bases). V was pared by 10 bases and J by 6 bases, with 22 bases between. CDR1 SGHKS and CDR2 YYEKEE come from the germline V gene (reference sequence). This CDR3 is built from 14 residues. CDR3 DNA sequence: TGTGCCGGTCGACAGGATATTATAACGGATGGCTACACCTTC. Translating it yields CAGRQDIITDGYTF.

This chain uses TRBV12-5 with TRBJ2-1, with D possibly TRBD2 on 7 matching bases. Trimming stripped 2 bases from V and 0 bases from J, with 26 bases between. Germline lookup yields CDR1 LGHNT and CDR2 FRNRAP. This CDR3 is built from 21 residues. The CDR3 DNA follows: TGTGCTAGTGGTTTGAGGGGGGGACTACTACTATCTAAGCTCTCCTACAATGAGCAGTTCTTC. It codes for CASGLRGGLLLSKLSYNEQFF.

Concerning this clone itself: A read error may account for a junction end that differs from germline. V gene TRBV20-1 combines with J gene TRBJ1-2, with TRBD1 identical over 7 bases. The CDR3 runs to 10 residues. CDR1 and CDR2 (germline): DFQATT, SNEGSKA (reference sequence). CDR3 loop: CSASPDRTAF. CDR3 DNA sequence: TGCAGTGCCAGCCCGGACAGGACCGCCTTC.

The CDR3 spells CASRPPMNTEAFF. The CDR3 DNA reads as TGCGCCAGCAGACCCCCTATGAACACTGAAGCTTTCTTT. The chain combines TRBV5-1 with TRBJ1-1; no reliable D call. Germline CDR1 reads SGHRS; CDR2 reads YFSETQ. V lost 5 bases, J lost 0 bases, and 8 bases lay in between. This CDR3 has 13 amino acids.

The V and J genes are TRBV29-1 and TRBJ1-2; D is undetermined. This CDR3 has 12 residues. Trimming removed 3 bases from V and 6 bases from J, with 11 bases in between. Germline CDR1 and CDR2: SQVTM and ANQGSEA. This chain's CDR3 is CSVDRGGDGYTF. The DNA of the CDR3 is TGCAGCGTTGACCGGGGTGGCGATGGCTACACCTTC.

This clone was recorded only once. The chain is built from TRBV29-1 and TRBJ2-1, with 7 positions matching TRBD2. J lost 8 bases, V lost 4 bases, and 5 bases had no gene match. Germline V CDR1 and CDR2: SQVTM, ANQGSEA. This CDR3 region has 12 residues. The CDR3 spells CSVGGRGHEQFF. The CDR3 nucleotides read TGCAGCGTTGGAGGGAGGGGACATGAGCAGTTCTTC.